This T cell receptor beta chain emerged from a study of control samples from healthy donors and cancer patients. Profiling relied on immunoSEQ multiplex PCR, and the TCRdb table lists in-frame clones only, not all of them. This repertoire shows under 200,000 clones, approximately 93% found once; its top ten account for around 8.5%. This TCR came from a woman in her thirties or forties in good health. The sample taken for sequencing was blood.

For the CDR3, the DNA is TGCGCCAGCAGCTTGGAAGCGGGGACAGGGGGCACTGAAGCTTTCTTT. Protein product: CASSLEAGTGGTEAFF. This chain uses TRBV5-1 with TRBJ1-1, with 11 bases aligning to TRBD1. After removal of 0 bases from V and 4 bases from J, the junction contained 5 bases not matched to a gene. This CDR3 spans 16 amino acids. Germline values: CDR1 SGHRS, CDR2 YFSETQ.